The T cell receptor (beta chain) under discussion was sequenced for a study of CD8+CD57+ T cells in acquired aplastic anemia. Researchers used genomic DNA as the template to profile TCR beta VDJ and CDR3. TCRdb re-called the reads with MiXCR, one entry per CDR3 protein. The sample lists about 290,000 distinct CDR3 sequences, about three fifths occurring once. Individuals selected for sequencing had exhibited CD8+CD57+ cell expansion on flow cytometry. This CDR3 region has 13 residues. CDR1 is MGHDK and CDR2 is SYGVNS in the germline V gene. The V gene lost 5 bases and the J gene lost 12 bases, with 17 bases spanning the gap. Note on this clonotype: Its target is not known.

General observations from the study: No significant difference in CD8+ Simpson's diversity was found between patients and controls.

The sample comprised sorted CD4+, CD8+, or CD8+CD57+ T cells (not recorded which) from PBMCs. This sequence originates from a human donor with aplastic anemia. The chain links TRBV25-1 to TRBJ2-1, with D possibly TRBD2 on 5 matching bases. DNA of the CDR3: TGTGCCAGCAGTACTAGGGAGCCAGAGGGGCAGTTCTTC. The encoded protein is CASSTREPEGQFF.